These T cell receptor beta chains were read from a single sample in a study of CD4 T cells in relation to SARS-CoV-2 and coronaviruses. Assay: immunoSEQ multiplex PCR; the TCRdb copy retains only in-frame clones and omits some. Seen here are approximately 26,000 clones, around 78% observed once, and the top ten hold roughly 21%. These receptors have no identified antigens. Sample: CD4+ T cells from PBMCs, cultured in vitro. Receptor source: a human donor in good health. Both conserved end residues are part of each CDR3. The order of the fields is V gene, CDR3 length, clone size, D gene, J gene, CDR3 protein, CDR3 DNA. D genes are given only for firm matches. Size is omitted from some rows. Given values are once, few, many or a class for expanded clones.

TRBV9	14	few	-	TRBJ2-5	CASSSETTRETQYF	TGTGCCAGCAGCTCCGAAACCACCCGAGAGACCCAGTACTTC
TRBV9	16	-	-	TRBJ2-3	CASSEGTFNVIDTQYF	TGTGCCAGCAGCGAAGGGACCTTCAATGTCATAGATACGCAGTATTTT
TRBV3-1/TRBV3-2	14	-	-	TRBJ1-5	CASSQDWGNQPQHF	TGTGCCAGCAGCCAAGATTGGGGGAATCAGCCCCAGCATTTT
TRBV10-3	14	-	-	TRBJ2-1	CAISVVTGTNEQFF	TGTGCCATCAGTGTAGTAACAGGGACCAATGAGCAGTTCTTC
TRBV18	13	-	-	TRBJ1-1	CASSPGLNTEAFF	TGTGCCAGCTCACCCGGTTTGAACACTGAAGCTTTCTTT
TRBV5-6	14	-	-	TRBJ1-2	CASSGWGVSYGYTF	TGTGCCAGCAGCGGATGGGGGGTAAGCTATGGCTACACCTTC
TRBV7-2	14	few	-	TRBJ2-1	CASRGGLADNEQFF	TGTGCCAGCAGGGGGGGGCTAGCGGACAATGAGCAGTTCTTC
TRBV14	10	few	-	TRBJ2-7	CGQGSYEQYF	TGTGGGCAGGGCTCCTACGAGCAGTACTTC
TRBV11-2	14	-	-	TRBJ1-2	CASSSRRENYGYTF	TGTGCCAGCAGTTCGCGCAGGGAGAACTATGGCTACACCTTC
TRBV5-1	14	-	-	TRBJ1-3	CASSSQGTANTIYF	TGCGCCAGCAGCTCCCAGGGGACGGCCAACACCATATATTTT
TRBV19	15	once	TRBD1	TRBJ1-2	CASSSGTGGNYGYTF	TGTGCCAGTAGCTCCGGGACAGGGGGAAACTATGGCTACACCTTC
TRBV3-1/TRBV3-2	15	once	TRBD1	TRBJ2-7	CASSQAAGGTYEQYF	TGTGCCAGCAGCCAAGCGGCAGGGGGCACCTACGAGCAGTACTTC
TRBV4-2	15	-	TRBD2	TRBJ2-7	CASSQVTAGRDEQYF	TGTGCCAGCAGCCAAGTTACAGCCGGGAGGGACGAGCAGTACTTC
TRBV18	15	-	-	TRBJ1-3	CASSPSLEAGNTIYF	TGTGCCAGCTCACCAAGCCTAGAGGCGGGAAACACCATATATTTT
TRBV5-1	14	-	-	TRBJ2-5	CASSLVEGIETQYF	TGCGCCAGCAGCTTGGTAGAGGGGATAGAGACCCAGTACTTC
TRBV27	13	-	-	TRBJ2-3	CASRDGDTDTQYF	TGTGCCAGTCGGGACGGAGACACAGATACGCAGTATTTT
TRBV19	15	few	TRBD1	TRBJ1-6	CASSRGTGESSPLHF	TGTGCCAGTAGTAGAGGGACAGGGGAGAGTTCACCCCTCCACTTT
TRBV7-9	13	few	-	TRBJ2-3	CASSYLLADTQYF	TGTGCCAGCAGCTACCTACTAGCAGATACGCAGTATTTT
TRBV5-1	13	-	-	TRBJ1-3	CASSSGVGNTIYF	TGCGCCAGCAGCTCAGGGGTTGGAAACACCATATATTTT
TRBV25-1	15	-	-	TRBJ2-7	CASSDIGIGSYEQYF	TGTGCCAGCAGTGATATAGGGATTGGATCCTACGAGCAGTACTTC
TRBV7-9	13	-	-	TRBJ2-7	CASEARRGYEQYF	TGTGCCAGCGAGGCCCGGAGGGGCTACGAGCAGTACTTC
TRBV30	13	-	-	TRBJ1-2	CAWSSKGRYGYTF	TGTGCCTGGTCCTCGAAAGGGCGGTATGGCTACACCTTC
TRBV7-2	15	-	TRBD2	TRBJ2-1	CASSQSKAGAVEQFF	TGTGCCAGCAGCCAATCTAAAGCGGGAGCGGTTGAGCAGTTCTTC
TRBV5-8	14	-	-	TRBJ2-2	CASSSGQFTGELFF	TGTGCCAGCAGCTCCGGACAGTTCACCGGGGAGCTGTTTTTT
TRBV6-6	15	-	-	TRBJ1-4	CASSYSNRGGEKLFF	TGTGCCAGCAGTTACTCGAATCGGGGGGGTGAAAAACTGTTTTTT
TRBV3-1/TRBV3-2	12	-	-	TRBJ2-1	CASSQETGKQFF	TGTGCCAGCAGCCAAGAAACGGGCAAGCAGTTCTTC
TRBV5-1	13	-	-	TRBJ2-3	CASSLEGTDTQYF	TGCGCCAGCAGCTTGGAAGGCACAGATACGCAGTATTTT
TRBV5-1	14	few	-	TRBJ1-1	CASSTGDGNTEAFF	TGCGCCAGCAGCACCGGGGACGGGAACACTGAAGCTTTCTTT
TRBV30	13	few	-	TRBJ1-6	CAWSVGGSSPLHF	TGTGCCTGGAGTGTTGGGGGGAGTTCACCCCTCCACTTT
TRBV18	17	few	TRBD1	TRBJ2-2	CASSPPAGGGSTGELFF	TGTGCCAGCTCACCACCGGCAGGGGGCGGTAGCACCGGGGAGCTGTTTTTT
TRBV6-2/TRBV6-3	16	-	-	TRBJ2-4	CASSTTGAGAKNIQYF	TGTGCCAGCAGTACAACGGGGGCCGGGGCCAAAAACATTCAGTACTTC
TRBV6-2/TRBV6-3	14	-	-	TRBJ1-2	CASSYSKGTGGYTF	TGTGCCAGCAGTTACTCCAAAGGGACCGGTGGCTACACCTTC
TRBV7-2	14	-	-	TRBJ2-7	CASSPSQLQYEQYF	TGTGCCAGCAGCCCTTCACAGCTGCAGTACGAGCAGTACTTC
TRBV19	15	-	-	TRBJ1-6	CASSIVDPLYSPLHF	TGTGCCAGTAGTATAGTCGACCCGCTGTATTCACCCCTCCACTTT
TRBV19	14	-	TRBD2	TRBJ2-7	CASGGLAGVGEQYF	TGTGCCAGCGGTGGACTAGCGGGAGTAGGCGAGCAGTACTTC
TRBV5-6	13	-	-	TRBJ1-1	CASSLGSNTEAFF	TGTGCCAGCAGCTTGGGATCGAACACTGAAGCTTTCTTT
TRBV23-1	12	-	-	TRBJ2-2	CASSQRTGELFF	TGCGCCAGCAGTCAGAGGACCGGGGAGCTGTTTTTT
TRBV7-2	15	few	TRBD1	TRBJ1-4	CASSPRTGVNEKLFF	TGTGCCAGCAGCCCTAGGACAGGGGTTAATGAAAAACTGTTTTTT
TRBV3-1/TRBV3-2	13	-	-	TRBJ2-1	CASSQDSRYEQFF	TGTGCCAGCAGCCAGGACTCGCGCTATGAGCAGTTCTTC
TRBV5-6	13	once	TRBD2	TRBJ2-7	CATTGRAGYEQYF	TGTGCCACCACCGGGAGGGCCGGCTACGAGCAGTACTTC
TRBV30	13	once	-	TRBJ2-1	CAWNVNGYNEQFF	TGTGCCTGGAACGTCAACGGCTACAATGAGCAGTTCTTC
TRBV13	16	-	-	TRBJ2-7	CASSSGTQGRIYEQYF	TGTGCCAGCAGCTCCGGGACACAAGGGAGGATCTACGAGCAGTACTTC